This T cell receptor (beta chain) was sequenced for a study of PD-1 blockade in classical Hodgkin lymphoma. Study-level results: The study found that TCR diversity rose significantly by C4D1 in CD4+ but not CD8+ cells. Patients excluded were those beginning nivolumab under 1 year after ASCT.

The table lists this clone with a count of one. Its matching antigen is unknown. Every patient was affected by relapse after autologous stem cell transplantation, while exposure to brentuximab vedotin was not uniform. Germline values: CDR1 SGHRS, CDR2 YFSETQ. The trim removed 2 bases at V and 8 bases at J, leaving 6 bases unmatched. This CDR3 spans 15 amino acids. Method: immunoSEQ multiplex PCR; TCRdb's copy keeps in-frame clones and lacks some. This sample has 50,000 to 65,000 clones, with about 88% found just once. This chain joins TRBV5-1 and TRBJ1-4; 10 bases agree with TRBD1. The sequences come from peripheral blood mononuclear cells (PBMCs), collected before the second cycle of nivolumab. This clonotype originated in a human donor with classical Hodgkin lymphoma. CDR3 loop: CASSFRQGAWEKLFF. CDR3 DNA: TGCGCCAGCAGCTTCCGACAGGGGGCTTGGGAAAAACTGTTTTTT.